This is a list of T cell receptor beta chains from one sample in a study of blood T cells in healthy people across ages. TCRdb ran MiXCR on the 5' RACE reads and lists one entry per CDR3 protein. The sample contains roughly 570,000 distinct CDR3 sequences, 25% to 30% of which appear only once. Sequencing was done on a sample of blood. The receptors stem from a woman in her 70s in good health. CDR3s include the opening cysteine and the closing phenylalanine or tryptophan. The order of the fields is D gene, V gene, clone size, J gene, CDR3 protein, CDR3 DNA. A D gene is named only where the DNA matches it firmly. Only part of the rows carry a size: once, few, many, or a class if the clone is expanded.

TRBD1	TRBV29-1	few	TRBJ2-7	CSAAQGASYEQYF	TGCAGCGCCGCACAGGGGGCGTCTTACGAGCAGTACTTC
-	TRBV4-1	few	TRBJ1-1	CASRQRGSSTEAFF	TGCGCCAGCAGACAGAGGGGCAGTAGCACTGAAGCTTTCTTT
TRBD2	TRBV28	-	TRBJ2-7	CASTQRHGGAGDEQYF	TGTGCCAGCACCCAGAGGCACGGGGGGGCCGGGGACGAGCAGTACTTC
-	TRBV15	-	TRBJ1-4	CATSRGEGLNEKLFF	TGTGCCACCAGCAGAGGAGAGGGCCTTAATGAAAAACTGTTTTTT
-	TRBV2	once	TRBJ2-7	CASRLQAPAYEQYF	TGTGCCAGCAGGCTACAGGCCCCAGCCTACGAGCAGTACTTC
TRBD1	TRBV2	few	TRBJ2-2	CASSQQGVGELFF	TGTGCCAGCAGTCAACAGGGGGTCGGGGAGCTGTTTTTT
TRBD1	TRBV10-3	-	TRBJ2-5	CASTTGTGTETQYF	TGTGCCTCCACAACGGGGACAGGGACGGAGACCCAGTACTTC
-	TRBV12-3/TRBV12-4	-	TRBJ1-5	CASSLDTISNQPQHF	TGTGCCAGCAGTTTAGATACAATTAGCAATCAGCCCCAGCATTTT
-	TRBV27	-	TRBJ1-6	CASSKRGSSSYNSPLHF	TGTGCCAGCAGTAAGAGGGGCTCTAGCTCCTATAATTCACCCCTCCACTTT
TRBD1	TRBV15	few	TRBJ1-1	CATSRTTGGNTEAFF	TGTGCCACCAGCAGGACAACAGGGGGGAACACTGAAGCTTTCTTT
TRBD1	TRBV7-9	few	TRBJ1-2	CASSLGDRVRGYTF	TGTGCCAGCAGCCTCGGCGACAGGGTGCGTGGCTACACCTTC
-	TRBV6-5	-	TRBJ1-1	CASTKGARAFF	TGTGCCAGCACCAAAGGGGCCAGGGCTTTCTTT
TRBD2	TRBV5-1	few	TRBJ2-5	CASSPGLAGRLLYQETQYF	TGCGCCAGCAGCCCAGGACTAGCGGGACGGTTACTATACCAAGAGACCCAGTACTTC
TRBD1	TRBV24-1	few	TRBJ1-5	CATSETNGQGAFQPQHF	TGTGCCACCAGTGAGACAAACGGTCAGGGGGCTTTTCAGCCCCAGCATTTT
-	TRBV12-3/TRBV12-4	-	TRBJ1-2	CASSLGTMGDYGYTF	TGTGCCAGCAGTCTGGGAACTATGGGGGACTATGGCTACACCTTC
-	TRBV10-3	few	TRBJ2-5	CAIGDRNAIGETQYF	TGTGCCATCGGCGACAGGAACGCCATCGGAGAGACCCAGTACTTC
TRBD1	TRBV4-2	-	TRBJ1-2	CASSQDSAGGYGYTF	TGTGCCAGCAGCCAAGATTCGGCAGGGGGGTATGGCTACACCTTC
-	TRBV7-9	few	TRBJ2-7	CASSLGVVGTHEQYF	TGTGCCAGCAGCTTAGGGGTAGTGGGCACCCACGAGCAGTACTTC
-	TRBV11-2	-	TRBJ2-7	CASSLEPLHEQYF	TGTGCCAGCAGCTTAGAACCCCTCCACGAGCAGTACTTC
TRBD1	TRBV20-1	few	TRBJ1-4	CSAQGTANEKLFF	TGCAGTGCTCAAGGGACAGCTAATGAAAAACTGTTTTTT
TRBD1	TRBV20-1	many	TRBJ2-7	CSARDPWTGGHEQYF	TGCAGTGCTAGAGATCCGTGGACAGGGGGCCACGAGCAGTACTTC
TRBD2	TRBV3-1	few	TRBJ2-2	CASSQPGLAGVTGELFF	TGTGCCAGCAGCCAACCAGGACTAGCGGGGGTCACCGGGGAGCTGTTTTTT
TRBD1	TRBV5-1	few	TRBJ2-1	CASSRDRGNNEQFF	TGCGCCAGCAGCCGGGACAGGGGTAACAATGAGCAGTTCTTC
TRBD1	TRBV6-1	-	TRBJ2-5	CASSLWGQGRETQYF	TGTGCCAGCAGTCTGTGGGGACAGGGCAGGGAGACCCAGTACTTC
-	TRBV6-1	few	TRBJ1-3	CASTSILQRVLLSSGNTIYF	TGTGCCAGCACGTCGATATTACAGAGGGTACTACTCAGCTCTGGAAACACCATATATTTT
-	TRBV10-3	-	TRBJ1-4	CAISPSGEKLFF	TGTGCCATCTCACCTTCAGGGGAAAAACTGTTTTTT
-	TRBV11-2	-	TRBJ2-2	CASSLWGTGELFF	TGTGCCAGCAGCTTGTGGGGGACCGGGGAGCTGTTTTTT
-	TRBV28	-	TRBJ2-3	CASSTPSGPSDTQYF	TGTGCCAGCAGCACACCTTCGGGCCCGTCAGATACGCAGTATTTT
TRBD2	TRBV10-2	-	TRBJ2-6	CASRQLAGDSGANVLTF	TGCGCCAGCAGACAACTAGCGGGGGATTCTGGGGCCAACGTCCTGACTTTC
TRBD1	TRBV7-6	-	TRBJ1-4	CASSPTQGADEKLFF	TGTGCCAGCAGCCCAACACAGGGGGCGGATGAAAAACTGTTTTTT
-	TRBV29-1	-	TRBJ2-2	CSVGARRDTGELFF	TGCAGCGTTGGCGCCAGGAGGGACACCGGGGAGCTGTTTTTT
TRBD1	TRBV2	-	TRBJ1-1	CASGDRETFF	TGTGCCAGCGGGGACAGGGAAACTTTCTTT